The subject of this entry is one TCR beta chain. This entry belongs to a study of shared clonotypes between healthy human individuals. The assay used deep level. Per the original methods: Filtering differed since immunoSEQ provided only junctions, with no quality scores. TCRdb's copy holds only in-frame clones and misses some; the assay was immunoSEQ multiplex PCR. The DNA gave D and trimming, while V, J and clone size come from that table. The sample contains about 2.4 million clones, over 85% of which appear only once. The clonotype comes from a man aged 18-30 years in good health. Some clones in this sample may be carry-over from other donors' samples. Source material: naive CD4+ T cells from PBMCs. Sample subset: CD45RA+ positively selected.

CDR3 DNA sequence: TGTGCCAGCAGCTCCAGACTAGCGGGCGGACAAGAGACCCAGTACTTC. Translating it yields CASSSRLAGGQETQYF. The chain is built from TRBV7-7 and TRBJ2-5; 10 bases are a match to TRBD2. CDR1 and CDR2 (germline): SSHAT, FNYEAQ (reference sequence). V lost 4 bases to trimming and J lost 2 bases; unmatched junction nucleotides: 7. This CDR3 comprises 16 residues.